A single sample is the source of the 18 T cell receptor beta chains below, sequenced in a study of beta chain features in type 1 diabetes. Regarding the study as a whole: Significant though moderate, a shortening of TCRB CDR3s appeared in all four CD4+ subsets of Type 1 diabetes patients.

No antigen has been assigned to these receptors. Since all of the isolated RNA was reverse transcribed, expressed TCRB transcripts were what got sequenced. The assay was immunoSEQ multiplex PCR, and TCRdb's table has in-frame clones only and misses some. The data hold about 130,000 clones, with around 10% observed a single time. Material for sequencing was central memory CD4+ T cells from blood. These receptors all stem from a man aged 30 to 39 with type 1 diabetes.

The rearrangement joins TRBV18 to TRBJ2-1; D remains unclear. Germline assignment: CDR1 KGHSH and CDR2 LQKENI. V was shortened by 2 bases and J by 3 bases, with 5 bases between the two germline ends. This CDR3 comprises 13 residues. CDR3 sequence: CASSPMSYNEQFF. The CDR3 bases are TGTGCCAGCTCACCAATGAGCTACAATGAGCAGTTCTTC. The variable domain in full, with the rest retrieved from reference TRBV18 and TRBJ2-1, is NAGVMQNPRHLVRRRGQEARLRCSPMKGHSHVYWYRQLPEEGLKFMVYLQKENIIDESGMPKERFSAEFPKEGPSILRIQQVVRGDSAAYFCASSPMSYNEQFFGPGTRLTVL.

Ten or more counts support this clone. The chain links TRBV14 to TRBJ2-5, with TRBD2 matching over 7 bases. This CDR3 spans 13 amino acids. V trimming: 5 bases; J trimming: 4 bases; junction bases outside the gene matches: 4. The germline V gene encodes CDR1 SGHDN and CDR2 FVKESK. In nucleotides, the CDR3 is TGTGCCAGCAGCGACGGCGGGGGAGAGACCCAGTACTTC. As protein: CASSDGGGETQYF.

The chain carries TRBV12-5 and TRBJ1-6; 11 nucleotides align to TRBD1. This CDR3 is 16 amino acids long. Germline V CDR1 and CDR2: LGHNT, FRNRAP. The ends lost 1 base at V and 9 bases at J; junction bases unmatched: 5. CDR3 sequence (DNA): TGTGCTAGTGGTTTGGGTACCGGGACAGGGGGTTCACCCCTCCACTTT. Its translation: CASGLGTGTGGSPLHF.

This clone was observed many times. The rearrangement uses TRBV14 and TRBJ2-1, with 15 bases lining up with TRBD2. CDR1 is SGHDN and CDR2 is FVKESK in the germline V gene. The CDR3 runs to 19 residues. The V gene end was trimmed by 1 base and the J gene end by 8 bases; junction bases not matched to a gene: 12. The CDR3 sequence: CASSQAVPGLAGGRHEQFF. Here the CDR3 DNA reads TGTGCCAGCAGCCAAGCAGTTCCGGGACTAGCGGGGGGAAGGCATGAGCAGTTCTTC. Combining the CDR3 with reference TRBV14 and TRBJ2-1 gives the whole variable domain EAGVTQFPSHSVIEKGQTVTLRCDPISGHDNLYWYRRVMGKEIKFLLHFVKESKQDESGMPNNRFLAERTGGTYSTLKVQPAELEDSGVYFCASSQAVPGLAGGRHEQFFGPGTRLTVL.

This sequence joins TRBV2 and TRBJ1-1; the D is unclear. The CDR3 is 13 amino acids. Germline V lookup: CDR1 SNHLY, CDR2 FYNNEI. Trimming shortened V by 1 base and J by 5 bases, and 8 bases separated the two germline ends. CDR3 region: CASSEGGETEAFF. CDR3 DNA sequence: TGTGCCAGCAGTGAAGGAGGAGAGACTGAAGCTTTCTTT.

The V and J genes are TRBV5-1 and TRBJ2-3; a possible D gene is TRBD2 (5 bases). The length of the CDR3 is 14 residues. V lost 4 bases and J lost 2, with 11 bases in between. CDR1 and CDR2 (germline): SGHRS, YFSETQ. CDR3 protein: CASSPGEVTDTQYF. For the CDR3, the DNA is TGCGCCAGCAGCCCCGGGGAAGTCACAGATACGCAGTATTTT. Filled out from reference TRBV5-1 and TRBJ2-3, the complete variable domain reads KAGVTQTPRYLIKTRGQQVTLSCSPISGHRSVSWYQQTPGQGLQFLFEYFSETQRNKGNFPGRFSGRQFSNSRSEMNVSTLELGDSALYLCASSPGEVTDTQYFGPGTRLTVL.

The chain recombines TRBV7-2 with TRBJ2-1, with 11 positions matching TRBD1. The V gene's germline CDR1 is SGHTA and CDR2 FQGNSA. Losses at the gene ends were 1 base for V and 3 bases for J; bases not matched to a gene: 2. This CDR3 is built from 16 residues. The CDR3, as DNA: TGTGCCAGCAGCTTAGGGACAGGGGGCCTCTACAATGAGCAGTTCTTC. It yields the protein CASSLGTGGLYNEQFF.

The chain combines TRBV7-2 with TRBJ1-2; 7 nucleotides match TRBD1. CDR1 is SGHTA, CDR2 FQGNSA, per germline. The CDR3 has 15 residues. Germline trimming cut 5 bases from V and 4 bases from J; bases unmatched to any gene: 10. As DNA, the CDR3 is TGTGCCAGCAGCCTCACCCGGGACAGTTCCTATGGCTACACCTTC. Its protein product is CASSLTRDSSYGYTF.

This clone was detected only a few times. This chain uses TRBV6-1 with TRBJ1-2, with D maybe TRBD1 (5 bases). This CDR3 is 14 amino acids long. Germline V gene data show CDR1 as MNHNS and CDR2 as SASEGT. V was cut by 2 bases and J by 4 bases, with 11 bases left in between. CDR3 sequence: CASSERRDSYGYTF. Here the CDR3 DNA reads TGTGCCAGCAGTGAACGACGGGACTCCTATGGCTACACCTTC.

This clone was picked up a small number of times. V gene TRBV7-9 combines with J gene TRBJ1-6, with a weak D call TRBD1 (5 bases). Trimming took off 4 bases at V and 8 bases at J, with 9 bases between the two ends. The CDR3 is 13 residues long. CDR1 and CDR2 (germline): SEHNR, FQNEAQ (reference sequence). DNA for the CDR3: TGTGCCAGCAGCTCAGGGTGGGATTCACCCCTCCACTTT. This codes for CASSSGWDSPLHF.

In this sample, this clone turned up many times. The chain couples TRBV5-4 to TRBJ2-2, with D possibly being TRBD2 (5 bases). The V gene lost 0 bases and the J gene lost 6 bases, with 6 bases spanning the gap. This CDR3 is built from 13 residues. The germline CDR1 and CDR2 sequences are SGHNT and YYREEE (reference sequence). CDR3 bases: TGTGCCAGCAGCTTGGACGGGGCCGGGGAGCTGTTTTTT. This codes for CASSLDGAGELFF.

This clone was observed a few times. This sequence joins TRBV6-1 and TRBJ2-5; 8 bases match TRBD2. Losses at the gene ends were 4 bases for V and 3 bases for J; bases not matched to a gene: 10. CDR3 size: 16 residues. Germline V gene data show CDR1 as MNHNS and CDR2 as SASEGT. Written as DNA, the CDR3 is TGTGCCAGCAGTGCATGGGCGGGGGGTGGAGAAGAGACCCAGTACTTC. Translating it yields CASSAWAGGGEETQYF.

This clone showed up just a few times. This chain joins TRBV7-9 and TRBJ1-6, with D possibly matching TRBD1 (6 bases). The germline V and J ends were trimmed by 5 bases and 7 bases, with 24 bases remaining between them. In germline, CDR1 is SEHNR, CDR2 FQNEAQ (reference sequence). The CDR3 loop spans 18 amino acids. The CDR3 loop reads CASSRPVQSGQPNSPLHF. DNA of the CDR3: TGTGCCAGCAGCCGCCCCGTTCAGAGTGGACAGCCAAATTCACCCCTCCACTTT.

This clone was picked up a small number of times. The chain recombines TRBV18 with TRBJ1-2; 10 bases are shared with TRBD1. V shed 3 bases, J shed 5 bases, and the junction held 3 bases outside the gene matches. CDR1 is KGHSH and CDR2 is LQKENI in the germline V gene. This CDR3 region has 14 residues. The CDR3 region is CASSPEGQGYGYTF. The CDR3 region has the DNA TGTGCCAGCTCACCCGAGGGACAGGGGTATGGCTACACCTTC.

The chain joins TRBV11-2 to TRBJ2-2, with 8 nucleotides matching TRBD2. In germline, CDR1 is SGHAT, CDR2 FQNNGV. This CDR3 region has 15 residues. V was clipped by 5 bases and J by 1 base; unmatched bases: 3. The CDR3 protein is CASSPGGLNTGELFF. The CDR3 DNA follows: TGTGCCAGCAGCCCGGGGGGGCTGAACACCGGGGAGCTGTTTTTT.

This clone was counted a few times. The chain recombines TRBV28 with TRBJ1-5; D may be TRBD1 (6 bases). The germline gives CDR1 MDHEN, CDR2 SYDVKM. The CDR3 covers 13 residues. V lost 6 bases and J lost 2, with 8 bases in between. The chain's CDR3 is CASSSGGNQPQHF. In DNA, the CDR3 is TGTGCCAGCAGCTCAGGGGGCAATCAGCCCCAGCATTTT.

This clone came up a few times. V gene TRBV5-1 combines with J gene TRBJ2-7; 9 bases match TRBD1. V lost 0 bases, J lost 5 bases, and 3 bases stayed unmatched. CDR1 SGHRS and CDR2 YFSETQ come from the germline V gene. There are 14 residues in the CDR3. Here the CDR3 reads CASSLGGTGNEQYF. DNA of the CDR3: TGCGCCAGCAGCTTGGGCGGGACAGGGAACGAGCAGTACTTC.

The chain is built from TRBV4-2 and TRBJ2-7; the D is unclear. This CDR3 is 13 amino acids long. Germline CDR1 is LGHNA and CDR2 is YNFKEQ. V was cut by 1 base and J by 2 bases, with 6 bases left in between. The DNA of the CDR3 is TGTGCCAGCAGCCAAGGACTGCCCTACGAGCAGTACTTC. Translating it yields CASSQGLPYEQYF.